Shown below are 30 T cell receptor beta chains from a single sample sequenced in a study of Graves' ophthalmopathy and Graves' hyperthyroidism. Using RNA transcripts, the TCR beta CDR3 regions were amplified. Scientists carried out first-round RT-PCR using HTBI primers and then a second-round multiplex PCR. TCRdb reprocessed the multiplex PCR reads with MiXCR, giving one entry per CDR3 protein. The data contain about 480,000 distinct CDR3 sequences, under 15% of them seen just once; the ten biggest clones take up more than 8.5%. Material for sequencing was blood. These TCRs come from a woman between 25 and 40 years old with Graves' ophthalmopathy.

The chain recombines TRBV11-1 with TRBJ2-2; weak D call: TRBD2 (6 bases). This CDR3 contains 14 residues. Trimming stripped 5 bases from V and 6 bases from J, with 13 bases between. The germline gives CDR1 SGHAT, CDR2 FQDESV (reference sequence). CDR3 coding DNA: TGTGCCAGCAGCCCTAGACTAGATGCCGGGGAGCTGTTTTTT. It encodes CASSPRLDAGELFF.

Many counts were recorded for this clonotype. V is TRBV20-1 and J is TRBJ2-7; D might be TRBD1 or TRBD2, each matching 5 bases. The germline gives CDR1 DFQATT, CDR2 SNEGSKA (reference sequence). CDR3 size: 12 residues. V lost 6 bases, J lost 7 bases, and 16 bases lay in between. The CDR3 bases are TGCAGTGCCCAGGGACGTCTCTGGGAGCAGTACTTC. Translated: CSAQGRLWEQYF.

Ten or more counts support this clonotype. The genes are TRBV2 and TRBJ1-5; D call uncertain. In germline, CDR1 is SNHLY, CDR2 FYNNEI. CDR3 length: 14 residues. With 3 bases removed from V and 4 bases from J, the gap between germline ends came to 10 bases. The chain's CDR3 is CASSDPRRNQPQHF. CDR3 DNA sequence: TGTGCCAGCAGTGATCCACGGAGAAATCAGCCCCAGCATTTT. The whole variable domain, filled in from reference TRBV2 and TRBJ1-5, reads EPEVTQTPSHQVTQMGQEVILRCVPISNHLYFYWYRQILGQKVEFLVSFYNNEISEKSEIFDDQFSVERPDGSNFTLKIRSTKLEDSAMYFCASSDPRRNQPQHFGDGTRLSIL.

This clonotype has more than one count but fewer than ten. The V call is TRBV5-1, the J call TRBJ1-1; tentatively, D is TRBD1 (5 bases). Trimming removed 10 bases from V and 7 bases from J, with 20 bases in between. In germline, CDR1 is SGHRS, CDR2 YFSETQ. The CDR3 is made up of 13 amino acids. The CDR3 reads CAGTPRGANEAFF. CDR3 coding DNA: TGCGCCGGCACACCTCGGGGCGCAAATGAAGCTTTCTTT.

This clonotype showed up many times. V gene TRBV6-4 combines with J gene TRBJ1-1; D might be TRBD1 (6 bases). Per the germline V gene, CDR1 is MRHNA and CDR2 is SNTAGT. The CDR3 contains 13 residues. The CDR3: CGIVGGEGTEAFF. DNA of the CDR3: TGTGGGATCGTAGGGGGAGAGGGGACTGAAGCTTTCTTT.

The sample holds many counts of this clonotype. The chain carries TRBV11-2 and TRBJ1-5; tentatively, D is TRBD1 (6 bases). The CDR3 spans 17 residues. Germline CDR1 and CDR2: SGHAT and FQNNGV. Trimming stripped 1 base from V and 0 bases from J, with 13 bases between. CDR3 coding DNA: TGTGCCAGCAGCTTAGTGTCACAGGGCCATAGCAATCAGCCCCAGCATTTT. It is translated as CASSLVSQGHSNQPQHF.

This clonotype was counted at least ten times. Mismatch with germline at one junction end may stem from a read error. The J gene is TRBJ2-5, the V gene TRBV12-3 or TRBV12-4; D is ambiguous. This CDR3 region has 13 residues. Written as DNA, the CDR3 is TGCGCCAGCAGCCCCCTAGTCCAAGAGACCCAGTACTTC. It translates to CASSPLVQETQYF.

This clonotype was seen ten or more times. V gene TRBV11-2 combines with J gene TRBJ2-5; 7 bases agree with TRBD1. Germline V lookup: CDR1 SGHAT, CDR2 FQNNGV. The CDR3 has 14 residues. V dropped 3 bases and J dropped 2; count of bases not matched to a gene: 3. In DNA, the CDR3 is TGTGCCAGCAGCTTGACAGGGATTCAAGAGACCCAGTACTTC. As protein: CASSLTGIQETQYF. The full variable domain, completed using reference TRBV11-2 and TRBJ2-5, is EAGVAQSPRYKIIEKRQSVAFWCNPISGHATLYWYQQILGQGPKLLIQFQNNGVVDDSQLPKDRFSAERLKGVDSTLKIQPAKLEDSAVYLCASSLTGIQETQYFGPGTRLLVL.

This clonotype showed up many times. The V call is TRBV6-1, the J call TRBJ1-1; 7 bases are a match to TRBD1. CDR3 length: 15 amino acids. Looked up from germline, CDR1 is MNHNS and CDR2 is SASEGT. Unmatched junction bases numbered 1, after V lost 0 bases and J lost 0 bases. The CDR3 here is CASSEARGLNTEAFF. The CDR3 region has the DNA TGTGCCAGCAGTGAAGCAAGGGGGCTGAACACTGAAGCTTTCTTT.

Ten or more counts support this clonotype. The V and J genes are TRBV2 and TRBJ1-1; TRBD1 agrees at 7 bases. Germline V CDR1 and CDR2: SNHLY, FYNNEI. V lost 3 bases and J lost 3; bases outside the gene matches: 13. This CDR3 is 17 amino acids long. DNA for the CDR3: TGTGCCAGCAGTGATGGTTATACCCGACAGGGCGACACTGAAGCTTTCTTT. Its translation is CASSDGYTRQGDTEAFF.

The V gene is TRBV20-1, the J gene TRBJ2-2; D ambiguous. V was pared by 2 bases and J by 6 bases, with 7 bases between. Germline V gives CDR1 DFQATT, CDR2 SNEGSKA (reference sequence). The CDR3 has 12 residues. CDR3 coding DNA: TGCAGTGCTAGAACGAGCTCCGGGGAGCTGTTTTTT. Translation gives CSARTSSGELFF.

This clonotype was counted many times. J is TRBJ2-7 and V is TRBV6-1; D gene ambiguous. Looked up from germline, CDR1 is MNHNS and CDR2 is SASEGT. Trimming cost V 7 bases and J 0 bases, with 10 bases left between them. The CDR3 is 13 residues long. For the CDR3, the DNA is TGTGCCAGCACCGAGAGGCTCTCCTACGAGCAGTACTTC. It encodes CASTERLSYEQYF.

About this clonotype: This may come from a read error, since a much larger clone is one base off. The chain carries TRBV12-3 or TRBV12-4 and TRBJ2-7; TRBD1 aligns across 9 bases. This CDR3 is built from 13 residues. V dropped 6 bases and J dropped 5; count of bases not matched to a gene: 5. The CDR3 here is CASSRDRENEQYF. Here the CDR3 DNA reads TGTGCCAGCAGCCGGGACAGGGAGAACGAGCAGTACTTC.

This clonotype was counted at least ten times. The chain is built from TRBV19 and TRBJ1-2, with 8 bases that match TRBD1. This CDR3 region has 14 residues. The ends lost 7 bases at V and 5 bases at J; junction bases unmatched: 9. Germline V gives CDR1 LNHDA, CDR2 SQIVND (reference sequence). In nucleotides, the CDR3 is TGTGCCAGTAACCGGGACAGGTCAGAATATGGCTACACCTTC. Translation gives CASNRDRSEYGYTF.

This chain links TRBV4-1 with TRBJ2-7; D unresolved. The V end lost 1 base, the J end lost 5 bases, and 3 bases lay between the germline ends. The CDR3 contains 11 residues. Germline assignment: CDR1 MGHRA and CDR2 YSYEKL. Written as DNA, the CDR3 is TGCGCCAGCAGCCAAGCCAACGAGCAGTACTTC. It yields the protein CASSQANEQYF.

This clonotype was found many times. The J gene is TRBJ1-3, the V gene TRBV20-1, with D possibly being TRBD1 (5 bases). The CDR3 is 16 residues long. V was clipped by 0 bases and J by 4 bases, with 16 bases between them. The germline gives CDR1 DFQATT, CDR2 SNEGSKA (reference sequence). The CDR3 DNA is TGCAGTGCTAGAGATCTTGTTGCGACAGTGGGAAACACCATATATTTT. This translates into CSARDLVATVGNTIYF.

This clonotype came up many times. J is TRBJ2-2 and V is TRBV24-1; D might be TRBD2 (7 bases). The CDR3 is 15 amino acids. Germline CDR1 reads KGHDR; CDR2 reads SFDVKD. Trimming pared 3 bases from V and 6 bases from J, leaving 13 bases between. The CDR3 spells CATSDPGGGAGELFF. The CDR3 DNA is TGTGCCACCAGTGATCCTGGAGGGGGGGCCGGGGAGCTGTTTTTT.

The rearrangement links TRBV2 to TRBJ2-2, with 9 nucleotides matching TRBD2. CDR3 length: 16 residues. V lost 1 base, J lost 3 bases, and 3 bases stayed unmatched. In germline, CDR1 is SNHLY, CDR2 FYNNEI. CDR3 sequence: CASSEGVAGDTGELFF. The CDR3 region has the DNA TGTGCCAGCAGTGAAGGCGTAGCGGGGGACACCGGGGAGCTGTTTTTT.

This clonotype was counted many times. A much larger clone lies a single base off, so this may be a read error. The CDR3 spells CASSDSGANVLTF. Here the CDR3 DNA reads TGTGCCAGCAGCGACTCTGGGGCCAACGTCCTGACTTTC. The chain is built from TRBV9 and TRBJ2-6; D unresolved. V lost 3 bases to trimming and J lost 0 bases, with 1 base between them. Germline V lookup: CDR1 SGDLS, CDR2 YYNGEE. This CDR3 spans 13 amino acids.

V is TRBV6-9 and J is TRBJ2-7; the D call may be TRBD1 or TRBD2 (5 bases each). Germline V gives CDR1 MNHGY, CDR2 SVAAGI. Trimming stripped 4 bases from V and 0 bases from J, with 16 bases between. CDR3 length: 16 residues. CDR3 DNA: TGTGCCAGCAGTTCCCTGCCTCGGGGACGCTCCTACGAGCAGTACTTC. Translation gives CASSSLPRGRSYEQYF.

Regarding this clonotype: Since a much larger clone is just one base distant, this may be a read error. V usage is TRBV7-9 and J usage is TRBJ2-5; 7 nucleotides agree with TRBD2. The V gene's germline CDR1 is SEHNR and CDR2 FQNEAQ (reference sequence). This CDR3 spans 14 amino acids. The CDR3 spells CASSLRDYQATQYF. The CDR3 DNA reads as TGTGCCAGCAGCCTCCGGGACTACCAAGCGACCCAGTACTTC.

This clonotype was seen many times. This CDR3 is CSVDSESVTLEAFF. CDR3 nucleotide sequence: TGCAGCGTAGATTCCGAATCGGTTACGCTTGAAGCTTTCTTT. This chain uses TRBV29-1 with TRBJ1-1; D not resolved. Germline loops: CDR1 SQVTM, CDR2 ANQGSEA. Trimming cost V 6 bases and J 7 bases, with 21 bases left between them. The CDR3 is made up of 14 amino acids.

Points on this clonotype: A much larger clone lies a single base off, so this may be a read error. J is TRBJ1-1 and V is TRBV10-1; 8 nucleotides line up with TRBD1. Trimming removed 10 bases from V and 0 bases from J; junction bases left unmatched: 13. The CDR3 is made up of 16 amino acids. The V gene's germline CDR1 is WNHNN and CDR2 SYGVQD (reference sequence). Written as DNA, the CDR3 is TGCGCCAACACCAACCCCAGGGGGCGGATGAACACTGAAGCTTTCTTT. It encodes CANTNPRGRMNTEAFF.

This rearrangement joins TRBV11-1 to TRBJ2-7, with D tentatively TRBD2 (6 bases). The V end lost 1 base, the J end lost 2 bases, and 15 bases lay between the germline ends. Per the germline V gene, CDR1 is SGHAT and CDR2 is FQDESV (reference sequence). The CDR3 covers 16 residues. Written as DNA, the CDR3 is TGTGCCAGCAGCTTAGAAGCCGGGCGGGGAACCTACGAGCAGTACTTC. Encoded protein: CASSLEAGRGTYEQYF.

Worth noting for this clonotype: One end of the junction does not line up with germline, which may come from a read error. As DNA, the CDR3 is TGTGCCAGCAGCTTAGGGACCGGACAGGGAGAGACCCGGTACTTC. It encodes CASSLGTGQGETRYF. The V and J genes are TRBV11-1 and TRBJ2-5, with TRBD1 matching 8 bases. The germline V gene has CDR1 SGHAT and CDR2 FQDESV (reference sequence). The CDR3 is made up of 15 amino acids. Filled out from reference TRBV11-1 and TRBJ2-5, the complete variable domain reads EAEVAQSPRYKITEKSQAVAFWCDPISGHATLYWYRQILGQGPELLVQFQDESVVDDSQLPKDRFSAERLKGVDSTLKIQPAELGDSAMYLCASSLGTGQGETRYFGPGTRLLVL.

In its sample, this clonotype was seen many times. The chain recombines TRBV11-1 with TRBJ1-1, with D possibly matching TRBD1 (6 bases). Germline-derived CDR1 and CDR2 are SGHAT and FQDESV (reference sequence). This CDR3 comprises 16 residues. V dropped 1 base and J dropped 1 base, with 13 bases sitting between them. The CDR3 DNA reads TGTGCCAGCAGCTTAGGGGACACAGGGCCGAACACTGAAGCTTTCTTT. Translation gives CASSLGDTGPNTEAFF.

The chain recombines TRBV11-1 with TRBJ2-2, with TRBD1 identical over 7 bases. Per the germline V gene, CDR1 is SGHAT and CDR2 is FQDESV (reference sequence). V gave up 3 bases and J gave up 3 bases; unmatched junction bases: 7. The CDR3 runs to 16 residues. As DNA, the CDR3 is TGTGCCAGCAGCTTTTCAAAGCAGGGGGACACCGGGGAGCTGTTTTTT. Amino acid sequence: CASSFSKQGDTGELFF.

Ten or more counts support this clonotype. The rearrangement uses TRBV6-5 and TRBJ1-1, with TRBD1 matching over 7 bases. Germline V gene lookup returns CDR1 MNHEY and CDR2 SVGAGI. The CDR3 has 16 amino acids. The J segment lost 0 bases and the V segment lost 8 bases, leaving 12 bases of the junction unmatched. The CDR3 DNA reads TGTGCCAGCGACCAGGGGGGAGGAACCATGAACACTGAAGCTTTCTTT. Translation gives CASDQGGGTMNTEAFF.

This clonotype showed up many times. The chain has TRBV30 and TRBJ1-1; the match to TRBD1 covers 8 bases. V lost 4 bases to trimming and J lost 0 bases; unmatched junction nucleotides: 13. The germline gives CDR1 GTSNPN, CDR2 SVGIG (reference sequence). CDR3 length: 17 amino acids. CDR3 sequence (DNA): TGTGCCTGGACCTCCGGGACAGGCTACCCCCTGAACACTGAAGCTTTCTTT. Residues: CAWTSGTGYPLNTEAFF.

There are many counts of this clonotype. V gene TRBV6-1 combines with J gene TRBJ1-1; D not resolved. V lost 3 bases and J lost 7, with 9 bases in between. Per the germline V gene, CDR1 is MNHNS and CDR2 is SASEGT. The CDR3 has 12 amino acids. The CDR3 region is CASSEVFREAFF. The CDR3 DNA follows: TGTGCCAGCAGTGAGGTATTCCGTGAAGCTTTCTTT.